The clone carrying this TCR beta chain was recorded a few times. Its antigen is unknown. The source of the sample is a study of human T cells and chemical hapten exposure. Documented time point: patch test 1, 2 weeks after DPC sensitization. Treatment noted: therapeutic diphenylcyclopropenone sensitization with weekly scalp DPC. Unfractionated whole blood was the source of the extracted total RNA. Unique molecular identifiers were attached to individual cDNA molecules during library preparation. TCRdb re-analysed the RACE reads in MiXCR, keeping a single row per CDR3 protein. Counted here are fewer than 200,000 distinct CDR3 sequences, about 20% occurring once; the ten biggest clones make up under 8.5%. The CDR3 contains 14 residues. V shed 4 bases and J shed 4 bases, with 15 bases lying between them. Per the germline V gene, CDR1 is SGHKS and CDR2 is YYEKEE (reference sequence). Study-wide points: Sensitization with DPC brought no change to TCRs above 1 in 1000 in frequency.

The sequence derives from a woman in her forties or fifties with alopecia areata. Some clones in this sample may be carry-over from other donors' samples. Here the sequenced sample was whole blood, taken in connection with sensitization to the hapten diphenylcyclopropenone (DPC). The V and J genes are TRBV5-5 and TRBJ2-7; D may be TRBD1 (6 bases). The DNA for the CDR3 is TGTGCCAGCAGCCACCCTCAGGGGCGTTACGAGCAGTACTTC. This encodes CASSHPQGRYEQYF.